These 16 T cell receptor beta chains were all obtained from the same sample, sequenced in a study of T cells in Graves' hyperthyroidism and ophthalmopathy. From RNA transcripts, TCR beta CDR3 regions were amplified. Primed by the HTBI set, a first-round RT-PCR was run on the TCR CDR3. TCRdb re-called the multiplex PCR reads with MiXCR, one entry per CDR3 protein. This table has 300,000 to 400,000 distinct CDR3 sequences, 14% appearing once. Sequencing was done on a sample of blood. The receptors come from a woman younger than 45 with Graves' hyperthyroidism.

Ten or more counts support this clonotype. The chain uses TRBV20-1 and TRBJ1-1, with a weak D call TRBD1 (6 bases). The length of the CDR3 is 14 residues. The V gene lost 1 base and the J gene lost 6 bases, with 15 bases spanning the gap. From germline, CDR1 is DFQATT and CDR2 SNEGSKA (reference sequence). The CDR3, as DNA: TGCAGTGCTAGAGTTCCAGGGGCAAGACCTGAAGCTTTCTTT. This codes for CSARVPGARPEAFF.

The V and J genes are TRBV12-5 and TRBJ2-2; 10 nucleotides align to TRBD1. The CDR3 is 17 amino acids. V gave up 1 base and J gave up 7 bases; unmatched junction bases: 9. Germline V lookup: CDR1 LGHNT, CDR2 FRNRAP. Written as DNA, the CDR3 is TGTGCTAGTGGTTTGGACTTGACAGGGGGCCAGGGCGGGGAGCTGTTTTTT. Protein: CASGLDLTGGQGGELFF.

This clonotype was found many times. CDR3 amino acids: CASSPAQGESYEQYF. The CDR3 coding sequence is TGTGCCAGCTCACCAGCCCAGGGAGAATCCTACGAGCAGTACTTC. The V and J genes are TRBV18 and TRBJ2-7, with D perhaps given as TRBD1 or TRBD2 (5 bases each). The germline gives CDR1 KGHSH, CDR2 LQKENI. CDR3 length: 15 amino acids. Trimming cost V 2 bases and J 1 base, with 12 bases left between them.

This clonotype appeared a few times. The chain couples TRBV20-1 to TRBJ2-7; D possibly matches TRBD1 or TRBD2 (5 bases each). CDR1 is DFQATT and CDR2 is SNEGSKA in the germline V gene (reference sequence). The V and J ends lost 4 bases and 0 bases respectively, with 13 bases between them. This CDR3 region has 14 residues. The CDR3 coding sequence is TGCAGTGCTACCCGGGACGGATTCTCCTACGAGCAGTACTTC. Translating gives CSATRDGFSYEQYF.

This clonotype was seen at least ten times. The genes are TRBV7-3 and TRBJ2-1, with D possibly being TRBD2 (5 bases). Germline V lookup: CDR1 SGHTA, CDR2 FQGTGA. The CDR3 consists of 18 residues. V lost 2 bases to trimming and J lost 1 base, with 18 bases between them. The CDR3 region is CASSLGGRSSVSYNEQFF. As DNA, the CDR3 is TGTGCCAGCAGCTTAGGAGGAAGGTCCAGCGTATCCTACAATGAGCAGTTCTTC.

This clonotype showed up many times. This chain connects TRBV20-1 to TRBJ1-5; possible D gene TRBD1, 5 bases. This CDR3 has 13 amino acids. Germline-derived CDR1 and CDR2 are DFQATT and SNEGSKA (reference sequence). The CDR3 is CSTTPGTISPQHF. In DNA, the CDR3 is TGCAGCACGACCCCAGGGACCATCAGCCCCCAGCATTTT.

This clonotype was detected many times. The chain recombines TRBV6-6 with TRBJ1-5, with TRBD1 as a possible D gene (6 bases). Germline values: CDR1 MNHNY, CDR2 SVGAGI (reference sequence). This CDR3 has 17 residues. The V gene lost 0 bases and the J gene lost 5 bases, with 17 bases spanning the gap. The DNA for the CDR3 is TGTGCCAGCAGTTACTCTAGGCTGTGGCCAGGGGATCAGCCCCAGCATTTT. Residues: CASSYSRLWPGDQPQHF.

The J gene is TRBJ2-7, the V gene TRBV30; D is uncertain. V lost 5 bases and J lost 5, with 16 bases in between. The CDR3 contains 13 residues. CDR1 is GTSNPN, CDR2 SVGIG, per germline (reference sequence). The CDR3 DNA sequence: TGTGCCTGGGAGAGCGCTCGGACCGACGAGCAGTACTTC. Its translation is CAWESARTDEQYF.

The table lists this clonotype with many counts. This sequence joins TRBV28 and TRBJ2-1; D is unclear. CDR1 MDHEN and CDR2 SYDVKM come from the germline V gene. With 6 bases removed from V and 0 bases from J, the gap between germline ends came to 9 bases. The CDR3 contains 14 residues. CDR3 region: CASRGVSSYNEQFF. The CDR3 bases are TGTGCCAGCAGAGGCGTTAGCTCCTACAATGAGCAGTTCTTC.

CDR3 in amino acids: CASSDWRELQETQYF. In DNA, the CDR3 is TGTGCCAGCAGTGATTGGCGGGAGTTACAAGAGACCCAGTACTTC. The chain couples TRBV2 to TRBJ2-5, with 7 bases that match TRBD2. The ends lost 3 bases at V and 2 bases at J; junction bases unmatched: 6. The CDR3 consists of 15 residues. In germline, CDR1 is SNHLY, CDR2 FYNNEI.

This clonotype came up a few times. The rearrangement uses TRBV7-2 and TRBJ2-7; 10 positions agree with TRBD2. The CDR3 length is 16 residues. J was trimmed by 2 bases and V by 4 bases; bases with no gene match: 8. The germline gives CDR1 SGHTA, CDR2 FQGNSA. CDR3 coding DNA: TGTGCCAGCAGCTCCACCCCGGGACTAGCGACCTACGAGCAGTACTTC. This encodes CASSSTPGLATYEQYF.

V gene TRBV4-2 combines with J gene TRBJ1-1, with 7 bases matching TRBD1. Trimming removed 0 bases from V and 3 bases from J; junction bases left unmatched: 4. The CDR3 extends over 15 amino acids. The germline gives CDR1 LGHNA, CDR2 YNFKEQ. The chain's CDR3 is CASSQDPGGHTEAFF. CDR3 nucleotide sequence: TGTGCCAGCAGCCAAGACCCAGGGGGGCACACTGAAGCTTTCTTT.

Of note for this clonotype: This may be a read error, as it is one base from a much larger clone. CDR3 sequence: CASGLAGKFDTQYF. The CDR3 DNA sequence: TGTGCCAGCGGGCTAGCGGGAAAATTCGATACGCAGTATTTT. This chain links TRBV2 with TRBJ2-3, with 9 bases fitting TRBD2. V lost 8 bases to trimming and J lost 6 bases; unmatched junction nucleotides: 9. In germline, CDR1 is SNHLY, CDR2 FYNNEI. This CDR3 has 14 residues.

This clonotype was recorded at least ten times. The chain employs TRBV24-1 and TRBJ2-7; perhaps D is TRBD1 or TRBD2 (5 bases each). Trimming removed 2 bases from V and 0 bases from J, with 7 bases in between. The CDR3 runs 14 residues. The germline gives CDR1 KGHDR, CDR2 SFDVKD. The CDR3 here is CATSDSGGSYEQYF. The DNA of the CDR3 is TGTGCCACCAGTGATTCTGGGGGCTCCTACGAGCAGTACTTC.

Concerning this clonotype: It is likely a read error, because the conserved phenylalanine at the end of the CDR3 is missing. Here the CDR3 reads CASSGRTGGHNEQFY. The CDR3, as DNA: TGTGCCAGCAGTGGTCGGACTGGGGGGCACAATGAGCAGTTCTAC. V gene TRBV12-3 or TRBV12-4 combines with J gene TRBJ2-1; D possibly matches TRBD1 or TRBD2 (6 bases each). The length of the CDR3 is 15 residues. Trimming took 5 bases from V and 5 from J, leaving 16 bases between them.

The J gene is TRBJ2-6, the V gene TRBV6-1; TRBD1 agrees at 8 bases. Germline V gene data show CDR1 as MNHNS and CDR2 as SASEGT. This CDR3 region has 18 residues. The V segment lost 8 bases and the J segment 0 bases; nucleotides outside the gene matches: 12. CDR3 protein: CASDGPGQDISGANVLTF. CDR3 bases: TGTGCCAGCGATGGGCCGGGACAGGATATCTCTGGGGCCAACGTCCTGACTTTC.